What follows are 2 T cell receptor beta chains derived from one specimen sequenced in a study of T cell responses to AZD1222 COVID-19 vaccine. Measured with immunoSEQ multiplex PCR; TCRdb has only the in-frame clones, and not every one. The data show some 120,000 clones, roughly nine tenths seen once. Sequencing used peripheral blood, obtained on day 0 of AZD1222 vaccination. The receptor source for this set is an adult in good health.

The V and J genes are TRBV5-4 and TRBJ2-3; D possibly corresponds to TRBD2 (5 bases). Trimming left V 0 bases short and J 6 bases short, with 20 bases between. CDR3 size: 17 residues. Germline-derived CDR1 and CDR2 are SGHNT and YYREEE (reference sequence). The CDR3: CASSLAAASRSWDTQYF. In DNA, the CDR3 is TGTGCCAGCAGCTTGGCCGCGGCTAGCCGGAGCTGGGATACGCAGTATTTT.

The CDR3: CASSPGGDSGANVLTF. The CDR3, as DNA: TGCGCCAGCAGCCCGGGCGGGGACTCTGGGGCCAACGTCCTGACTTTC. The V gene is TRBV5-1, the J gene TRBJ2-6; D possibly corresponds to TRBD2 (6 bases). This CDR3 spans 16 amino acids. In germline, CDR1 is SGHRS, CDR2 YFSETQ. The V end was cut by 4 bases, the J end by 0 bases, with 11 bases between.